The clone carrying this T cell receptor beta chain was counted many times. Its antigen is unknown. The source of the sample is a study of T cells after yellow fever vaccination. Study-level results: Although most clonotypes did not, a small share appeared in both CD4 and CD8 compartments.

A single record per CDR3 protein comes from TCRdb applying MiXCR to the 5' RACE reads. The table includes more than 120,000 distinct CDR3 sequences, roughly 8% detected once. The sequence derives from a young man who received the YFV17D yellow fever vaccine. The starting material was CD4+ T cells sorted from PBMCs, obtained 5 days after the yellow fever booster vaccination.

The CDR3 DNA is TGTGCCAGTACCGGGACTCCTACCGGGGAGCTGTTTTTT. Its translation is CASTGTPTGELFF. The V gene is TRBV19, the J gene TRBJ2-2; weak D call: TRBD2 (6 bases). The CDR3 has 13 residues. Germline V CDR1 and CDR2: LNHDA, SQIVND (reference sequence). Trimming cost V 7 bases and J 5 bases, with 11 bases left between them.